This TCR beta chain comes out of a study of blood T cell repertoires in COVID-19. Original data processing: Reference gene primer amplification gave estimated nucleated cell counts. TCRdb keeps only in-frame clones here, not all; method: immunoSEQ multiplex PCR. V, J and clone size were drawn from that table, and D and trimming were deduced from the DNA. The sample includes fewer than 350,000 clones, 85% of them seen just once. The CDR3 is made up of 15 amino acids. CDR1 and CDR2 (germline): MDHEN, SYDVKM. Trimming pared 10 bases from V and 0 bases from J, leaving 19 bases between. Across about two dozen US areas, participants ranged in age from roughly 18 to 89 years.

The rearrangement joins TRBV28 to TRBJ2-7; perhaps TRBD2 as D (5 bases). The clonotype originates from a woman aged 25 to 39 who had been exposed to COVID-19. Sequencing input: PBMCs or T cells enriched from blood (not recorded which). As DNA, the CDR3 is TGTGCCACCAAATTCCCCGACGGGAACTCCTACGAGCAGTACTTC. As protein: CATKFPDGNSYEQYF.